What follows are 27 T cell receptor beta chains derived from one specimen sequenced in a study of blood T cells in healthy people across ages. Through a sample-barcoded 5' primer and a J-beta primer mix, a second PCR was run for about 6 to 11 cycles. MiXCR, applied by TCRdb to the 5' RACE reads, yields one record per CDR3 protein. The table lists about 1.4 million distinct CDR3 sequences, around 59% of them singletons. Sequencing was done on a sample of blood. The source is a man younger than 35 in good health.

The J gene is TRBJ2-7, the V gene TRBV27; unclear D gene. The CDR3 has 13 amino acids. With 6 bases removed from V and 6 bases from J, the gap between germline ends came to 15 bases. Looked up from germline, CDR1 is MNHEY and CDR2 is SMNVEV (reference sequence). CDR3 DNA: TGTGCCAGCAGCCGCGGTCCAAACTGCGAGCAGTACTTC. Translation gives CASSRGPNCEQYF.

V and J are TRBV2 and TRBJ2-7; D assignment may be TRBD1 or TRBD2 (5 bases each). The J call may be wrong; the DNA end is better matched by TRBJ2-5. This CDR3 has 12 residues. From germline, CDR1 is SNHLY and CDR2 FYNNEI. CDR3 in amino acids: CASSRESETQYF. The CDR3 DNA reads as TGTGCCAGCAGCAGGGAGTCTGAGACCCAGTACTTC.

The CDR3 nucleotides read TGCGCCAGCAGCCACCCCGGAAAAGGGTCTGAAGCTTTCTTT. Its translation: CASSHPGKGSEAFF. The chain is built from TRBV4-1 and TRBJ1-1, with D uncertain. The V end lost 3 bases, the J end lost 6 bases, and 14 bases lay between the germline ends. The germline V gene encodes CDR1 MGHRA and CDR2 YSYEKL. This CDR3 is built from 14 residues.

The chain recombines TRBV4-1 with TRBJ2-1, with D possibly TRBD1 on 6 matching bases. V was cut by 6 bases and J by 4 bases, with 16 bases left in between. CDR1 and CDR2 (germline): MGHRA, YSYEKL. The CDR3 consists of 15 residues. The CDR3 reads CASRTGVGTYNEQFF. Here the CDR3 DNA reads TGCGCCAGCAGGACAGGAGTGGGTACATACAATGAGCAGTTCTTC.

There are a few counts of this clonotype. The chain couples TRBV27 to TRBJ1-1; 7 nucleotides line up with TRBD1. Trimming removed 2 bases from V and 5 bases from J; junction bases left unmatched: 8. The CDR3 spans 15 residues. Germline CDR1 reads MNHEY; CDR2 reads SMNVEV (reference sequence). This CDR3 reads CASSLGGSRGTEAFF. The DNA of the CDR3 is TGTGCCAGCAGTTTAGGGGGGTCCAGGGGGACTGAAGCTTTCTTT.

This clonotype came up a few times. CDR3 region: CASSSPDYNEQFF. The CDR3 DNA follows: TGTGCCAGCAGCTCCCCGGACTACAATGAGCAGTTCTTC. The chain joins TRBV7-6 to TRBJ2-1; D is undetermined. The V gene's germline CDR1 is SGHVS and CDR2 FNYEAQ. V was trimmed by 4 bases and J by 3 bases, leaving 7 bases between them. The CDR3 has 13 amino acids.

This clonotype came up a few times. The rearrangement links TRBV29-1 to TRBJ2-3; TRBD2 is a possible D gene (6 bases). This CDR3 is built from 15 residues. The V gene's germline CDR1 is SQVTM and CDR2 ANQGSEA. V was cut by 3 bases and J by 0 bases, with 13 bases left in between. CDR3 sequence (DNA): TGCAGCGTTGAGTCGCCTAGCGCAAGCACAGATACGCAGTATTTT. Residues: CSVESPSASTDTQYF.

The chain uses TRBV9 and TRBJ2-2; D is possibly TRBD2 (5 bases). This CDR3 spans 13 amino acids. V was cut by 5 bases and J by 6 bases, with 11 bases left in between. The germline CDR1 and CDR2 sequences are SGDLS and YYNGEE. The CDR3 bases are TGTGCCAGCAGACGGGGATCCGCCGGGGAGCTGTTTTTT. Translated: CASRRGSAGELFF.

The chain employs TRBV4-1 and TRBJ2-4; TRBD1 matches at 9 bases. The germline gives CDR1 MGHRA, CDR2 YSYEKL. The length of the CDR3 is 19 residues. Trimming removed 0 bases from V and 6 bases from J; junction bases left unmatched: 15. The CDR3 protein is CASSQDVRTGVTTPNIQYF. The CDR3 nucleotides are TGCGCCAGCAGCCAAGATGTCCGGACAGGGGTTACTACTCCAAACATTCAGTACTTC.

The chain couples TRBV7-6 to TRBJ2-7; D ambiguous. Near its end, the DNA agrees better with TRBJ2-4, so the J call may be wrong. This CDR3 spans 15 amino acids. Looked up from germline, CDR1 is SGHVS and CDR2 is FNYEAQ. The CDR3 coding sequence is TGTGCCAGCAGCTTACTTCCTACCCAAGGCAACATTCAGTACTTC. Protein: CASSLLPTQGNIQYF.

CDR3 region: CASSIQGDLNTQYF. In DNA, the CDR3 is TGTGCCAGCAGTATACAGGGGGATTTGAATACGCAGTATTTT. The chain links TRBV6-5 to TRBJ2-3; 8 bases map to TRBD1. The germline CDR1 and CDR2 sequences are MNHEY and SVGAGI. CDR3 length equals 14 residues. The V and J ends lost 5 bases and 7 bases, in that order; junction bases with no gene match: 8.

This clonotype has more than one count but fewer than ten. The CDR3 region is CASSGRQSYGYTF. CDR3 bases: TGTGCCAGCAGTGGTCGGCAGAGCTATGGCTACACCTTC. The chain couples TRBV2 to TRBJ1-2; D unresolved. The CDR3 loop spans 13 amino acids. CDR1 and CDR2 from the germline V gene are SNHLY and FYNNEI. V lost 4 bases and J lost 4, with 10 bases in between.

This clonotype was recorded once. V and J are TRBV27 and TRBJ2-5, with a possible D match to TRBD2 (7 bases). The J call is in doubt because the DNA end fits TRBJ2-7 better. This CDR3 has 15 amino acids. In germline, CDR1 is MNHEY, CDR2 SMNVEV (reference sequence). CDR3 sequence (DNA): TGTGCCAGCAGTTTAAGGGAGGGGACAAATCACGAGCAGTACTTC. This gives the protein CASSLREGTNHEQYF.

This clonotype was detected only a few times. The rearrangement joins TRBV6-6 to TRBJ2-7; D may correspond to TRBD1 or TRBD2 (5 bases each). The germline V gene encodes CDR1 MNHNY and CDR2 SVGAGI (reference sequence). Trimming removed 5 bases from V and 5 bases from J, with 22 bases in between. CDR3 size: 16 residues. In DNA form, the CDR3 reads TGTGCCAGCAGTCTAGCTCCGGGACCCCCGAACCACGAGCAGTACTTC. It encodes CASSLAPGPPNHEQYF.

V gene TRBV29-1 combines with J gene TRBJ2-1; D call uncertain. This CDR3 has 15 residues. Germline V CDR1 and CDR2: SQVTM, ANQGSEA. V was pared by 6 bases and J by 2 bases, with 17 bases between. In nucleotides, the CDR3 is TGCAGCGTAGGAACCGGCAGGATCCCCTACAATGAGCAGTTCTTC. Translation: CSVGTGRIPYNEQFF.

V gene TRBV4-1 combines with J gene TRBJ1-6; a possible D gene is TRBD1 (6 bases). This CDR3 has 15 amino acids. Trimming removed 0 bases at V and 10 bases at J, with 13 bases between. CDR1 is MGHRA, CDR2 YSYEKL, per germline. The CDR3 protein is CASSQEEAGVSPLHF. CDR3 nucleotide sequence: TGCGCCAGCAGCCAAGAAGAAGCAGGGGTCTCACCCCTCCACTTT.

The rearrangement uses TRBV4-2 and TRBJ1-1; maybe TRBD1 (6 bases). V lost 3 bases to trimming and J lost 0 bases, with 17 bases between them. The CDR3 loop spans 17 amino acids. CDR1 and CDR2 (germline): LGHNA, YNFKEQ. This CDR3 reads CASSHPRAGALNTEAFF. The CDR3 coding sequence is TGTGCCAGCAGCCATCCCAGGGCAGGGGCTCTGAACACTGAAGCTTTCTTT.

Here the CDR3 reads CASSELGGETDTQYF. The CDR3 DNA sequence: TGTGCCAGCAGTGAACTGGGGGGTGAGACAGATACGCAGTATTTT. This sequence joins TRBV25-1 and TRBJ2-3, with D maybe TRBD2 (6 bases). The CDR3 contains 15 residues. From germline, CDR1 is MGHDK and CDR2 SYGVNS. V shed 2 bases and J shed 3 bases, with 12 bases lying between them.

Notes on this clonotype: At one boundary the junction diverges from the germline segment, which might be a read error. The genes are TRBV4-1 and TRBJ2-3; 9 bases map to TRBD2. Germline CDR1 is MGHRA and CDR2 is YSYEKL. CDR3 length: 15 residues. CDR3 nucleotide sequence: TGTGCCAGCGACCCTGGCGGGAGGGAGACAGATACGCAGTATTTT. Encoded protein: CASDPGGRETDTQYF.

This chain links TRBV7-2 with TRBJ1-2; 7 bases are a match to TRBD1. Germline V gene lookup returns CDR1 SGHTA and CDR2 FQGNSA. After removal of 1 base from V and 8 bases from J, the junction contained 4 bases not matched to a gene. This CDR3 comprises 13 residues. DNA of the CDR3: TGTGCCAGCAGCTTAGACACAGGGGAAGGCTACACCTTC. Its translation is CASSLDTGEGYTF.

CDR3 amino acids: CSALTSQETQYF. The CDR3 coding sequence is TGCAGCGCACTAACCTCCCAAGAGACCCAGTACTTC. The gene calls are TRBV29-1 and TRBJ2-5; unclear D gene. In germline, CDR1 is SQVTM, CDR2 ANQGSEA. V was trimmed by 7 bases and J by 1 base, leaving 10 bases between them. The length of the CDR3 is 12 residues.

This clonotype was found a few times. V gene TRBV29-1 combines with J gene TRBJ2-5; D is unresolved. The CDR3 covers 12 residues. V lost 3 bases and J 1 base, leaving 6 bases between the germline ends. Germline V lookup: CDR1 SQVTM, CDR2 ANQGSEA. The CDR3 is CSVDYGQETQYF. In nucleotides, the CDR3 is TGCAGCGTTGACTACGGCCAAGAGACCCAGTACTTC.

V gene TRBV29-1 combines with J gene TRBJ1-5; the D is unclear. Looked up from germline, CDR1 is SQVTM and CDR2 is ANQGSEA. The CDR3 contains 22 residues. CDR3 protein: CTRFPLAEILRTSPTNYQPQHF. The CDR3, as DNA: TGCACCCGGTTTCCCCTTGCGGAAATTTTGAGGACTTCACCTACTAACTATCAGCCCCAGCATTTT.

This chain joins TRBV7-2 and TRBJ1-1; D is unresolved. The germline CDR1 and CDR2 sequences are SGHTA and FQGNSA. Trimming pared 4 bases from V and 4 bases from J, leaving 7 bases between. The CDR3 spans 12 residues. The CDR3 nucleotides are TGTGCCAGCAGCTCCTCGAGCACTGAAGCTTTCTTT. This translates into CASSSSSTEAFF.

CDR3 in DNA: TGTGCCACCACCCTATCTGAGAGACCAACCAATGAGCAGTTCTTC. Translated, it gives CATTLSERPTNEQFF. The V gene is TRBV15, the J gene TRBJ2-1; no clear D. CDR3 size: 15 residues. Germline V gene data show CDR1 as LNHNV and CDR2 as YYDKDF (reference sequence). Deletions cut 7 bases from V and 6 bases from J, with 19 bases between.

CDR3 nucleotides: TGTGCCAGCAGCCCCGCGAGGGTTGTCACTGAAGCTTTCTTT. It specifies CASSPARVVTEAFF. This rearrangement joins TRBV4-2 to TRBJ1-1; D not resolved. The CDR3 is 14 residues long. Trimming took 4 bases from V and 4 from J, leaving 13 bases between them. Germline lookup yields CDR1 LGHNA and CDR2 YNFKEQ.

A few counts support this clonotype. The chain has TRBV29-1 and TRBJ2-7; D is perhaps TRBD1 or TRBD2 (5 bases each). This CDR3 has 13 residues. CDR1 is SQVTM, CDR2 ANQGSEA, per germline. Trimming pared 6 bases from V and 0 bases from J, leaving 12 bases between. The CDR3 coding sequence is TGCAGCGTGGAGGACACCAGCTCCTACGAGCAGTACTTC. Translated: CSVEDTSSYEQYF.